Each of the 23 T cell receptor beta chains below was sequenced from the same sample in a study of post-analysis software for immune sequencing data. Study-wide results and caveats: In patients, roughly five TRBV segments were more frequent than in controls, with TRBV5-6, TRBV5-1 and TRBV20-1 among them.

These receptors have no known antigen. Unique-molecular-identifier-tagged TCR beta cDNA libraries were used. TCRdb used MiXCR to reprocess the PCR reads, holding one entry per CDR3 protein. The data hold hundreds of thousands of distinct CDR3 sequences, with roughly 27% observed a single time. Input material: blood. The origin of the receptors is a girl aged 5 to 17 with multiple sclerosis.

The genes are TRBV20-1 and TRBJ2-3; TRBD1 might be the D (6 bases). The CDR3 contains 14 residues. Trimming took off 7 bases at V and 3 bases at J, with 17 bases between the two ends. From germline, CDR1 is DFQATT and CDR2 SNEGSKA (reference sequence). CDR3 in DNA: TGCAGTGTTCCCGTGGGGCAGGGGACAGATACGCAGTATTTT. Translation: CSVPVGQGTDTQYF.

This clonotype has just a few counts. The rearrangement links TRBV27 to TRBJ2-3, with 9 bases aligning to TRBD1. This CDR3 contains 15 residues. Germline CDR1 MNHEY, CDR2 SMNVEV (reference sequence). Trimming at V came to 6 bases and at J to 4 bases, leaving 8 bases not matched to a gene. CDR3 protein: CASREDRGRSDTQYF. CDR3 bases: TGTGCCAGCAGAGAGGACAGGGGACGGTCAGATACGCAGTATTTT.

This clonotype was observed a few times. CDR3: CASSRRGRTGFGGNEQFF. The CDR3 bases are TGTGCCAGCAGCCGACGAGGACGGACAGGGTTCGGTGGCAATGAGCAGTTCTTC. The chain recombines TRBV7-8 with TRBJ2-1; 8 bases are shared with TRBD1. The CDR3 loop spans 18 amino acids. The V gene's germline CDR1 is SGHVS and CDR2 FQNEAQ. V shed 5 bases and J 6 bases; nucleotides not matched to a gene: 18.

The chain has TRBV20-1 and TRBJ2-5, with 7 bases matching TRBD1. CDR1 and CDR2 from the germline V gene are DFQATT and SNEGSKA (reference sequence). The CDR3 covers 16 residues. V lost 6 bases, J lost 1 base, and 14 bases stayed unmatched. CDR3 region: CSALENRGGPQETQYF. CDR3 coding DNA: TGCAGTGCCCTTGAGAACAGGGGCGGGCCCCAAGAGACCCAGTACTTC.

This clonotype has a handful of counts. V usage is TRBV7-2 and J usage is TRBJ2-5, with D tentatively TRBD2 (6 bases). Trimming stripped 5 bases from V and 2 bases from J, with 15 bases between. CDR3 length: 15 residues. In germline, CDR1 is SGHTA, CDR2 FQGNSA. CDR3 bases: TGTGCCAGCAGCCCCATACTAGCTCTGCAAGAGACCCAGTACTTC. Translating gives CASSPILALQETQYF.

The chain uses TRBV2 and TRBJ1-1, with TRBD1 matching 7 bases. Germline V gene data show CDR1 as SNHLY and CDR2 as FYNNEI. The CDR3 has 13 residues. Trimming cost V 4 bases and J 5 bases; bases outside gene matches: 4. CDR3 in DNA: TGTGCCAGCAGTGGGAGGGGGCGAACTGAAGCTTTCTTT. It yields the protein CASSGRGRTEAFF. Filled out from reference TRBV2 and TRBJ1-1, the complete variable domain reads EPEVTQTPSHQVTQMGQEVILRCVPISNHLYFYWYRQILGQKVEFLVSFYNNEISEKSEIFDDQFSVERPDGSNFTLKIRSTKLEDSAMYFCASSGRGRTEAFFGQGTRLTVV.

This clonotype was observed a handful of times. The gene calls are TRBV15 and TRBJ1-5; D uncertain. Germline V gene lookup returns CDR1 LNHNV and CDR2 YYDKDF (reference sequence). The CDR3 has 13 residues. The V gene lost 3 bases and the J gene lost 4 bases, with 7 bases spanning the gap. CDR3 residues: CATSRVENQPQHF. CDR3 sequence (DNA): TGTGCCACCAGCAGGGTAGAGAATCAGCCCCAGCATTTT.

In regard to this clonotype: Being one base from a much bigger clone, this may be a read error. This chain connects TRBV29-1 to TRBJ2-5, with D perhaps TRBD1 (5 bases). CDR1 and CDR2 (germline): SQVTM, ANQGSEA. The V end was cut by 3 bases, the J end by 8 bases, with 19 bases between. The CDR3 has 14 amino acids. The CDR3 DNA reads TGCAGCGTTGACGCAGGGTTGATCGGCGACACCCAGTACTTC. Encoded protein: CSVDAGLIGDTQYF.

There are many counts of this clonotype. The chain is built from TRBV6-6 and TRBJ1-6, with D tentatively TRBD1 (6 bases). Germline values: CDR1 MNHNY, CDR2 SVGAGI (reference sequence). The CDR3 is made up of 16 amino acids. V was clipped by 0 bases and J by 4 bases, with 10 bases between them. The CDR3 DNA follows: TGTGCCAGCAGTTACTCAACAGGGCGATATAATTCACCCCTCCACTTT. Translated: CASSYSTGRYNSPLHF.

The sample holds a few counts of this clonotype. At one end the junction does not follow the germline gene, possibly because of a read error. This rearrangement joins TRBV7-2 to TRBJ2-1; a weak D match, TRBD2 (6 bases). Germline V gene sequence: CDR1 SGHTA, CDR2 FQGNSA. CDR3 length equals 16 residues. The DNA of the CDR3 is TGTGCCAGCAGCTTAGTGGGACTCCAGATTTACAATGGGCAGTTCTTC. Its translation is CASSLVGLQIYNGQFF.

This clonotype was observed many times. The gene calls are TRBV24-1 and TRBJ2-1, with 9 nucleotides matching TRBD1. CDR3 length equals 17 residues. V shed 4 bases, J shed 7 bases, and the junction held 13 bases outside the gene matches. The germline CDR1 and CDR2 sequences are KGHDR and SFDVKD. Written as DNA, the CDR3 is TGTGCCACCAGTGACCGTGCAGCGGGACAGGGCCGTAATGAGCAGTTCTTC. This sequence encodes CATSDRAAGQGRNEQFF.

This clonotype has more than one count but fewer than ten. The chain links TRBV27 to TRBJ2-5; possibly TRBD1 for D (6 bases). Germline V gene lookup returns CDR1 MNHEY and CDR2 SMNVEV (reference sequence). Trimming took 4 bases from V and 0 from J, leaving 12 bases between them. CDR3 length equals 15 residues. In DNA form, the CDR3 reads TGTGCCAGCAGTTCGGACAGCACAAACCAAGAGACCCAGTACTTC. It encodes CASSSDSTNQETQYF.

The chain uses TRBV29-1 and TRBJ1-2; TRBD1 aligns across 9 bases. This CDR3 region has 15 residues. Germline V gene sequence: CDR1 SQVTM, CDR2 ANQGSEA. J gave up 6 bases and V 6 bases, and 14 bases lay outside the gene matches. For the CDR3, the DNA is TGCAGCGTCGGGTGGACAGGGGCGGGGGTCGATGGCTACACCTTC. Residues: CSVGWTGAGVDGYTF.

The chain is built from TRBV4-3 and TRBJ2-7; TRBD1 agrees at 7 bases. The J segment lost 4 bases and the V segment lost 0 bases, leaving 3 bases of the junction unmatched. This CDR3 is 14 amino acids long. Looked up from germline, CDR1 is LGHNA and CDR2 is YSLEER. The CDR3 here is CASSQDQGQYEQYF. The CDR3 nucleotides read TGCGCCAGCAGCCAAGATCAGGGACAGTACGAGCAGTACTTC.

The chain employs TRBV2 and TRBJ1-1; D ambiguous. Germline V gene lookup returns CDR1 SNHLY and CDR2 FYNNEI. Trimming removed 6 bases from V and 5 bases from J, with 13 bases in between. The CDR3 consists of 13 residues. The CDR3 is CASRTLLITEAFF. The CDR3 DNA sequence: TGTGCCAGCAGGACCCTCCTGATTACTGAAGCTTTCTTT.

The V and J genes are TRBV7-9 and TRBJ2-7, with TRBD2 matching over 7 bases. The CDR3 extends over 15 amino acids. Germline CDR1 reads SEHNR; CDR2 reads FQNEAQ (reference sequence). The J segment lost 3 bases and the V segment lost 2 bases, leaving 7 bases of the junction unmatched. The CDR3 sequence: CASSLREGDLYEQYF. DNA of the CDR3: TGTGCCAGCAGCTTAAGGGAGGGAGATCTCTACGAGCAGTACTTC.

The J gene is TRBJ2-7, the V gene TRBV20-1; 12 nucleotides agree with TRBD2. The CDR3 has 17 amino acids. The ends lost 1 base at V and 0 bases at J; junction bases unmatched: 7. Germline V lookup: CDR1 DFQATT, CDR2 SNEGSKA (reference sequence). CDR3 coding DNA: TGCAGTGCTAGAGGGCCGGGACTAGCGGGTAGCTCCTACGAGCAGTACTTC. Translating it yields CSARGPGLAGSSYEQYF.

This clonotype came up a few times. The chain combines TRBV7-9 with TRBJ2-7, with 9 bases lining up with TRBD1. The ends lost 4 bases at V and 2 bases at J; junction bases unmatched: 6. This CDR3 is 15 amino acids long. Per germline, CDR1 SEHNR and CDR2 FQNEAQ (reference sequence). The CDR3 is CASSSAGTGPYEQYF. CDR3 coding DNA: TGTGCCAGCAGCTCGGCCGGGACAGGGCCCTACGAGCAGTACTTC.

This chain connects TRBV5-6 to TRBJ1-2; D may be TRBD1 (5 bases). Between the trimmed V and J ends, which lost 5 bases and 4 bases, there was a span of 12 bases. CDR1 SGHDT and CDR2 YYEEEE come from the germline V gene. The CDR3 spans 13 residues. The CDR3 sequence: CASRLQDGYGYTF. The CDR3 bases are TGTGCCAGCAGACTACAGGACGGCTATGGCTACACCTTC.

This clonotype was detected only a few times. CDR3 in DNA: TGCGCCAGCAGCACGACTAGCGGAGCCTACGAGCAGTACTTC. Its protein is CASSTTSGAYEQYF. This rearrangement joins TRBV10-2 to TRBJ2-7; 9 nucleotides align to TRBD2. V shed 6 bases, J shed 2 bases, and the junction held 5 bases outside the gene matches. CDR1 is WSHSY, CDR2 SAAADI, per germline. There are 14 residues in the CDR3.

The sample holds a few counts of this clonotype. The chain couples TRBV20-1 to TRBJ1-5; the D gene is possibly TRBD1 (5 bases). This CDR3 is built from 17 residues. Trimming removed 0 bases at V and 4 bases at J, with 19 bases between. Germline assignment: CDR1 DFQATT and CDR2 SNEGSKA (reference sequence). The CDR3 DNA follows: TGCAGTGCTAGAGAAGCCGGGACGGGCAAACCAAATCAGCCCCAGCATTTT. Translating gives CSAREAGTGKPNQPQHF.

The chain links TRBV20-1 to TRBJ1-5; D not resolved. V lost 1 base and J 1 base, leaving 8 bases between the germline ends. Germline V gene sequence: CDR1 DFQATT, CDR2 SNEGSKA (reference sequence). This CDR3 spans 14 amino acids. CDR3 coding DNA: TGCAGTGCTAGAGCCCAATCGAGCAATCAGCCCCAGCATTTT. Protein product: CSARAQSSNQPQHF.

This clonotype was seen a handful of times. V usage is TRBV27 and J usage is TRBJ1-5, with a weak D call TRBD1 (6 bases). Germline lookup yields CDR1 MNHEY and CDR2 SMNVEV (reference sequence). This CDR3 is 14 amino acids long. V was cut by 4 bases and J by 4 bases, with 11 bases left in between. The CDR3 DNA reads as TGTGCCAGCAGTTCTCGGGACATAAATCAGCCCCAGCATTTT. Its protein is CASSSRDINQPQHF.